What follows describes a single T cell receptor beta chain. What it recognizes is unknown. The data were obtained in a study of cytomegalovirus exposure and HLA in healthy donors. Study background: Earlier results showed 90 million to 120 million unique TCR beta sequences derived from roughly 190 million T cells. Study-wide results and limits: Reportedly, a later analysis found an Asian-associated ancestry cluster had fewer N-insertions than the roughly 700-donor mean. Association of approximately 16,000 TCR beta sequences with HLA alleles was found at 0.05 false discovery rate in a later analysis. Differences between HLA loci emerged in a later analysis of TCR association rates, with DRB1 most and HLA-C fewest.

The study ran its PCR with 60 Vbeta and 13 Jbeta primers. The table came from immunoSEQ multiplex PCR; TCRdb's copy has only in-frame clones and leaves some out. In the table there are roughly 190,000 clones, roughly 80% of which are singletons. V shed 1 base, J shed 6 bases, and the junction held 3 bases outside the gene matches. The CDR3 spans 15 residues. Germline values: CDR1 SGHAT, CDR2 FQDESV (reference sequence). The source material was PBMCs. The receptor's source is a female donor in good health and CMV-seronegative. The chain is built from TRBV11-1 and TRBJ1-6, with TRBD1 matching over 7 bases. In DNA, the CDR3 is TGTGCCAGCAGCTTAGGGGGACAGCCTAATTCACCCCTCCACTTT. Translating it yields CASSLGGQPNSPLHF. Full variable domain (rest looked up from reference TRBV11-1 and TRBJ1-6): EAEVAQSPRYKITEKSQAVAFWCDPISGHATLYWYRQILGQGPELLVQFQDESVVDDSQLPKDRFSAERLKGVDSTLKIQPAELGDSAMYLCASSLGGQPNSPLHFGNGTRLTVT.